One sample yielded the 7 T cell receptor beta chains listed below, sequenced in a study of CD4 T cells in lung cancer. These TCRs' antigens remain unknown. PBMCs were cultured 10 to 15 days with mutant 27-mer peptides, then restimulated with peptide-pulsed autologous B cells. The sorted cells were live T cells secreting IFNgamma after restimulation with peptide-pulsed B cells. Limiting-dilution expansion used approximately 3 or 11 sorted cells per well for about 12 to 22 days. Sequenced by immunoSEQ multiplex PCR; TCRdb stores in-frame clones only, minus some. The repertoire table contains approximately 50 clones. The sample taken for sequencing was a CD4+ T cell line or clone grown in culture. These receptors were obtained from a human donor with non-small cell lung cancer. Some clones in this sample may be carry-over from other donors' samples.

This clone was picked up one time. CDR3 protein: CASSPPPQSSYNEQFF. The CDR3 region has the DNA TGTGCCAGCAGCCCCCCCCCGCAGAGCTCCTACAATGAGCAGTTCTTC. The rearrangement links TRBV7-9 to TRBJ2-1; unclear D gene. From germline, CDR1 is SEHNR and CDR2 FQNEAQ (reference sequence). The V end was cut by 5 bases, the J end by 0 bases, with 14 bases between. This CDR3 region has 16 residues.

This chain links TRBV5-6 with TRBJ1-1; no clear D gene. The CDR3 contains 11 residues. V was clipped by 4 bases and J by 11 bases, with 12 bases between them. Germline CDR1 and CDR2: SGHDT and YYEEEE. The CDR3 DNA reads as TGTGCCAGCAGCCGTAGCGGATATGCTTTCTTT. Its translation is CASSRSGYAFF.

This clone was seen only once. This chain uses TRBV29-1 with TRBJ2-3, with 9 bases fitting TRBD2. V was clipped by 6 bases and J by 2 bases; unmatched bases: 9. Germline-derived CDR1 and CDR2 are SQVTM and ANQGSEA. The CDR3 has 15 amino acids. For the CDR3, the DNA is TGCAGCGTGGGGGCGGCGGGAGGGCCCACAGATACGCAGTATTTT. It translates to CSVGAAGGPTDTQYF.

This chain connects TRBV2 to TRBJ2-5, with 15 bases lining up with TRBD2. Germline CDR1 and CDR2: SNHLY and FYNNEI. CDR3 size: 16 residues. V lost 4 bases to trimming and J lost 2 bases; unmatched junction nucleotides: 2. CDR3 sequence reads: CASSGGLAGGQETQYF. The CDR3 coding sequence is TGTGCCAGCAGTGGTGGACTAGCGGGGGGGCAAGAGACCCAGTACTTC.

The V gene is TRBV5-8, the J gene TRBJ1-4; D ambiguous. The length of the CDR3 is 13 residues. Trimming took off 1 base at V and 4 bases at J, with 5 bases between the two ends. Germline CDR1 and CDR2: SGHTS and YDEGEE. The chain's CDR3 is CASSLPNNEKLFF. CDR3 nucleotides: TGTGCCAGCAGCTTGCCTAATAATGAAAAACTGTTTTTT. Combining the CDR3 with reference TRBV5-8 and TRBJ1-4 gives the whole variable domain EAGVTQSPTHLIKTRGQQATLRCSPISGHTSVYWYQQALGLGLQFLLWYDEGEERNRGNFPPRFSGRQFPNYSSELNVNALELEDSALYLCASSLPNNEKLFFGSGTQLSVL.

CDR3 bases: TGCGCCAGCAGCCGGACTCTCCCGGGACAGGGGTCCAACACTGAAGCTTTCTTT. It yields the protein CASSRTLPGQGSNTEAFF. V usage is TRBV4-1 and J usage is TRBJ1-1; 10 positions agree with TRBD1. Trimming at V came to 4 bases and at J to 2 bases, leaving 13 bases not matched to a gene. The CDR3 spans 18 residues. CDR1 and CDR2 (germline): MGHRA, YSYEKL.

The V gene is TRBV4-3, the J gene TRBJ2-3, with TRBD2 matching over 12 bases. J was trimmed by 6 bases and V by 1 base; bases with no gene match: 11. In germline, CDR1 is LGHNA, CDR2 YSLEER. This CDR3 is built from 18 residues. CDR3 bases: TGCGCCAGCAGCCAAGTCCCCGGGCCTAGCGGGGGGGGCGATACGCAGTATTTT. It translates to CASSQVPGPSGGGDTQYF.